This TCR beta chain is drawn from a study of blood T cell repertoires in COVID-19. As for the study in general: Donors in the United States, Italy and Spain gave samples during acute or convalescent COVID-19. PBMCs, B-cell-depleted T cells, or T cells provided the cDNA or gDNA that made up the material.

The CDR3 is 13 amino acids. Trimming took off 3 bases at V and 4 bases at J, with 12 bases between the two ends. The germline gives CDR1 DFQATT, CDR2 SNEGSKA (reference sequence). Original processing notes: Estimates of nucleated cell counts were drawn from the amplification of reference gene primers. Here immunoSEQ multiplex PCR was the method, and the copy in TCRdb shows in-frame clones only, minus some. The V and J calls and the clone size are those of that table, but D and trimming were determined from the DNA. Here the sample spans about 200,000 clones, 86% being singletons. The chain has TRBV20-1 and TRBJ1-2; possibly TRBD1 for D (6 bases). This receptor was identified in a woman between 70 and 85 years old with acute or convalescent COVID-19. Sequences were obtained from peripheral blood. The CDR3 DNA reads TGCAGTGCTAGTGAAGGGGGTTTCTATGGCTACACCTTC. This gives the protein CSASEGGFYGYTF.